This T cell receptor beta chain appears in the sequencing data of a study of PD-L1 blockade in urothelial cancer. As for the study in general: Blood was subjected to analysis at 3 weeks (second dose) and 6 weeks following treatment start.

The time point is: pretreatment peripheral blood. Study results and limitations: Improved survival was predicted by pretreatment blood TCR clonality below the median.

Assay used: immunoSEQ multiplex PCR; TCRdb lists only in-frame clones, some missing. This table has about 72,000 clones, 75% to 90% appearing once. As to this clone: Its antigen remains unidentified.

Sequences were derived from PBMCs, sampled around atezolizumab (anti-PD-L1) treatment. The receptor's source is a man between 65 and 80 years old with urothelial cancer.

The CDR3 spells CASSMGLAGDGETQYF. The CDR3 nucleotides are TGTGCCAGCAGCATGGGACTAGCGGGAGATGGGGAGACCCAGTACTTC. The chain uses TRBV7-9 and TRBJ2-5, with 14 positions matching TRBD2. Germline values: CDR1 SEHNR, CDR2 FQNEAQ (reference sequence). This CDR3 has 16 residues. Trimming removed 5 bases from V and 5 bases from J; junction bases left unmatched: 7.